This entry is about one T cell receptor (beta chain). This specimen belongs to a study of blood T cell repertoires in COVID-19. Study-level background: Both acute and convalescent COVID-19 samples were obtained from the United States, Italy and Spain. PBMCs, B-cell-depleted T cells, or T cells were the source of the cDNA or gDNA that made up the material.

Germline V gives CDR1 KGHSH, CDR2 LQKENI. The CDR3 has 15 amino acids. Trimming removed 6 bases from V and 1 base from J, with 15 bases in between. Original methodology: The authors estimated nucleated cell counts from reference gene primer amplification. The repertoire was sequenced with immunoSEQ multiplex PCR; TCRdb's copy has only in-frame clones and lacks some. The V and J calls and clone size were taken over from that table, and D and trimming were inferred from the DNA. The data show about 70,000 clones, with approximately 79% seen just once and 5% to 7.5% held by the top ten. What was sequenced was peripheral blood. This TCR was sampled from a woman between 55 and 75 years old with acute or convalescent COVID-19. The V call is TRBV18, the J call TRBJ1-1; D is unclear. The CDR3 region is CASSPPSAGNTEAFF. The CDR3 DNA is TGTGCCAGCTCGCCCCCTTCGGCGGGGAACACTGAAGCTTTCTTT.